These 10 T cell receptor beta chains originate from one sample sequenced in a study of blood T cell repertoires in COVID-19. Clones were sequenced by immunoSEQ multiplex PCR, and TCRdb holds only the in-frame ones, with some missing. Among around 220,000 clones listed, around 90% were seen once. Sequencing was performed on PBMCs or T cells enriched from blood (not recorded which). These receptors were taken from a woman aged 30 to 39 with acute COVID-19.

This clone occurred a few times. The CDR3 region is CASSQDKWATQHF. CDR3 DNA: TGTGCCAGCAGCCAAGATAAGTGGGCGACCCAGCATTTT. V and J are TRBV14 and TRBJ1-5, with D unresolved. Germline V CDR1 and CDR2: SGHDN, FVKESK. This CDR3 is built from 13 residues. Trimming removed 0 bases at V and 11 bases at J, with 11 bases between.

The V gene is TRBV6-4, the J gene TRBJ2-7, with unresolved D. Between the trimmed V and J ends, which lost 10 bases and 12 bases, there was a span of 13 bases. The CDR3 extends over 9 amino acids. Germline CDR1 reads MRHNA; CDR2 reads SNTAGT. Here the CDR3 DNA reads TGTGCCATCCCAACTTTCGGGTACTTC. Protein sequence: CAIPTFGYF.

This rearrangement joins TRBV5-3 to TRBJ1-2; the D gene is possibly TRBD1 (5 bases). TRBV5-3 qualifies as an ORF whose function is uncertain. This CDR3 spans 14 amino acids. V lost 5 bases and J lost 6, with 17 bases in between. CDR3 coding DNA: TGTGCCAGAAGTTGGGGATGGACATTGGATGGCTACACCTTC. Translation: CARSWGWTLDGYTF.

V is TRBV3-1 (or the pseudogene TRBV3-2) and J is TRBJ2-2; 12 nucleotides line up with TRBD2. This CDR3 has 17 amino acids. V lost 2 bases, J lost 6 bases, and 7 bases stayed unmatched. Germline V gives CDR1 LGHDT, CDR2 YNNKEL (reference sequence). The CDR3 DNA sequence: TGTGCCAGCAGCCAAAAGACTAGCGGGAGTTACGCCGGGGAGCTGTTTTTT. Translation: CASSQKTSGSYAGELFF.

This clone appeared a few times. The chain links TRBV5-4 to TRBJ2-7; D is possibly TRBD2 (5 bases). This CDR3 is built from 14 residues. V was pared by 1 base and J by 5 bases, with 13 bases between. In germline, CDR1 is SGHNT, CDR2 YYREEE (reference sequence). Written as DNA, the CDR3 is TGTGCCAGCAGCTTGAGTTCACTAGGCCACGAGCAGTACTTC. This sequence encodes CASSLSSLGHEQYF.

J is TRBJ2-2 and V is TRBV28, with D perhaps TRBD1 (6 bases). Trimming left V 6 bases short and J 5 bases short, with 13 bases between. The V gene's germline CDR1 is MDHEN and CDR2 SYDVKM. The CDR3 consists of 14 residues. The CDR3 here is CASRSGTKTGELFF. As DNA, the CDR3 is TGTGCCAGCAGGTCCGGGACAAAGACCGGGGAGCTGTTTTTT.

The V call is TRBV5-5, the J call TRBJ2-3, with 8 positions matching TRBD1. CDR1 and CDR2 from the germline V gene are SGHKS and YYEKEE (reference sequence). This CDR3 spans 15 amino acids. Trimming at V came to 3 bases and at J to 5 bases, leaving 8 bases not matched to a gene. The chain's CDR3 is CASSSTGVGVDTQYF. For the CDR3, the DNA is TGTGCCAGCAGCTCGACAGGGGTGGGAGTAGATACGCAGTATTTT.

This clone is a singleton in its sample. The chain links TRBV5-6 to TRBJ2-5, with D possibly being TRBD2 (5 bases). Trimming left V 4 bases short and J 5 bases short, with 15 bases between. CDR1 and CDR2 (germline): SGHDT, YYEEEE. The CDR3 extends over 14 amino acids. The CDR3 nucleotides are TGTGCCAGCAGCAACCCCGGGAATGAGGAGACCCAGTACTTC. It yields the protein CASSNPGNEETQYF.

The rearrangement uses TRBV3-1 (or the pseudogene TRBV3-2) and TRBJ1-3; TRBD1 agrees at 8 bases. The length of the CDR3 is 16 residues. V lost 4 bases and J lost 5; bases outside the gene matches: 10. CDR1 and CDR2 from the germline V gene are LGHDT and YNNKEL (reference sequence). The CDR3, as DNA: TGTGCCAGCAGCCCTCAAGACAGGGGAATCAGAAACACCATATATTTT. Its protein is CASSPQDRGIRNTIYF.

Here the CDR3 reads CASSFPQSGETQYF. CDR3 bases: TGTGCCAGCAGCTTTCCCCAATCGGGAGAGACCCAGTACTTC. The rearrangement joins TRBV13 to TRBJ2-5; D not certain. This CDR3 has 14 amino acids. V lost 3 bases and J lost 4, with 12 bases in between. Germline CDR1 is PRHDT and CDR2 is FYEKMQ (reference sequence).